This T cell receptor beta chain was found in a study of response to subunit inactivated influenza vaccine. Broader study findings: Authors suggested few new T cells are recruited by each seasonal influenza vaccination.

MiXCR, applied by TCRdb to the RT-PCR reads, yields one record per CDR3 protein. The sample yields roughly 570,000 distinct CDR3 sequences, over 10% seen once. The V and J ends lost 0 bases and 3 bases respectively, with 15 bases between them. The germline CDR1 and CDR2 sequences are SGHAT and FQNNGV. The CDR3 is 17 amino acids. This clonotype showed up just a few times. Its antigen is unidentified. The sequencing used PBMCs from blood, collected about 6 weeks after vaccination. The sequence was collected from a man in his fifties who received an inactivated influenza vaccine. The rearrangement links TRBV11-2 to TRBJ2-1; D possibly uses TRBD1 or TRBD2 (6 bases each). CDR3 bases: TGTGCCAGCAGCTTAGATCCGGGGGAAGGGGGCTACAATGAGCAGTTCTTC. It encodes CASSLDPGEGGYNEQFF.